Listed below are T cell receptor beta chains from one sample, sequenced in a study of blood T cell repertoires in COVID-19. Only in-frame clones appear in the TCRdb table, and some are missing; sequencing was by immunoSEQ multiplex PCR. The sample gives more than 300,000 clones, around 89% of which show up once; 1.2% is in the top ten. The specimen sequenced was PBMCs or T cells enriched from blood (not recorded which). The receptors stem from a woman aged 18 to 35 who had recovered from COVID-19. Each CDR3 is given with its conserved first and last residue. D genes are given only for firm matches. The listing skips clone size in some rows; elsewhere it reads once, few, many or a size class.

d_gene	v_gene	abundance	j_gene	CDR3aa	CDR3nt
TRBD1	TRBV9	-	TRBJ1-2	CASSVGKGQGYGYTF	TGTGCCAGCAGCGTAGGCAAGGGACAGGGCTATGGCTACACCTTC
TRBD1	TRBV5-1	-	TRBJ1-2	CASSVTGNVNYGYTF	TGCGCCAGCAGCGTGACAGGGAATGTAAACTATGGCTACACCTTC
-	TRBV28	many	TRBJ1-6	CASSSTGFYNSPLHF	TGTGCCAGCAGTTCTACAGGGTTCTATAATTCACCCCTCCACTTT
-	TRBV5-1	-	TRBJ2-1	CASSADRNNEQFF	TGCGCCAGCAGCGCCGACAGAAACAATGAGCAGTTCTTC
-	TRBV20-1	few	TRBJ1-5	CSASPGWGEAGFSNQPQHF	TGCAGTGCTAGTCCTGGGTGGGGGGAAGCAGGTTTTAGCAATCAGCCCCAGCATTTT
TRBD1	TRBV30	-	TRBJ2-7	CAWSTETGQEQYF	TGTGCCTGGAGTACGGAGACAGGGCAAGAGCAGTACTTC
TRBD1	TRBV10-3	-	TRBJ1-5	CAISGQGNQPQHF	TGTGCCATCAGCGGACAGGGGAATCAGCCCCAGCATTTT
TRBD2	TRBV10-3	-	TRBJ2-3	CAISSTSGGSTDTQYF	TGTGCCATCAGTTCGACTAGCGGGGGCAGCACAGATACGCAGTATTTT
-	TRBV2	-	TRBJ2-7	CASRVGQIYEQYF	TGTGCCAGCAGAGTCGGACAGATTTACGAGCAGTACTTC
TRBD1	TRBV2	-	TRBJ2-3	CASRRTGSTDTQYF	TGTGCCAGCAGGCGGACAGGGTCCACAGATACGCAGTATTTT
TRBD2	TRBV12-3/TRBV12-4	-	TRBJ2-1	CASATSDEQFF	TGTGCCAGCGCGACTAGCGATGAGCAGTTCTTC
-	TRBV14	many	TRBJ2-7	CASSRPGAYEQYF	TGTGCCAGCAGCCGCCCGGGGGCCTACGAGCAGTACTTC
-	TRBV9	-	TRBJ1-2	CASSAGGSDYGYTF	TGTGCCAGCAGCGCGGGAGGATCCGACTATGGCTACACCTTC
TRBD1	TRBV6-5	-	TRBJ2-7	CASSYPMTGGSYEQYF	TGTGCCAGCAGTTACCCCATGACAGGGGGTTCCTACGAGCAGTACTTC
-	TRBV7-8	-	TRBJ2-1	CASSPYDSYNEQFF	TGTGCCAGCAGCCCTTACGACAGTTACAATGAGCAGTTCTTC
-	TRBV5-6	-	TRBJ1-6	CASSLDSSSYNSPLHF	TGTGCCAGCAGCTTGGACTCTAGCTCCTATAATTCACCCCTCCACTTT
TRBD1	TRBV7-2	few	TRBJ2-7	CASSLRQGATYEQYF	TGTGCCAGCAGCTTACGACAGGGTGCAACCTACGAGCAGTACTTC
-	TRBV5-6	-	TRBJ1-1	CASSLAQGNTEAFF	TGTGCCAGCAGCTTGGCCCAGGGGAACACTGAAGCTTTCTTT
TRBD1	TRBV27	-	TRBJ2-2	CASRRTGGTGELFF	TGTGCCAGCCGCCGGACAGGGGGCACCGGGGAGCTGTTTTTT
TRBD2	TRBV11-2	-	TRBJ2-1	CASSIGGAPSYNEQFF	TGTGCCAGCAGCATCGGGGGGGCTCCCTCCTACAATGAGCAGTTCTTC
-	TRBV28	-	TRBJ1-4	CASSPSGLDNEKLFF	TGTGCCAGCAGTCCCTCCGGACTTGATAATGAAAAACTGTTTTTT
TRBD1	TRBV5-1	once	TRBJ2-5	CASSLGDRDQETQYF	TGCGCCAGCAGCTTAGGGGACAGGGACCAAGAGACCCAGTACTTC
TRBD1	TRBV27	-	TRBJ2-1	CASTRTGDGNEQFF	TGTGCCAGCACGAGGACAGGAGACGGTAATGAGCAGTTCTTC
TRBD1	TRBV7-9	-	TRBJ2-3	CASSLGQGIGKDTQYF	TGTGCCAGCAGCTTGGGACAGGGGATTGGGAAAGATACGCAGTATTTT
-	TRBV5-8	-	TRBJ1-2	CASSLDGYGYTF	TGTGCCAGCAGCTTGGACGGCTATGGCTACACCTTC
-	TRBV12-3/TRBV12-4	-	TRBJ2-5	CASSTSGAQYF	TGTGCCAGCAGTACCTCGGGGGCCCAGTACTTC
-	TRBV28	-	TRBJ2-5	CASSARETQYF	TGTGCCAGCAGTGCTAGGGAGACCCAGTACTTC
TRBD1	TRBV5-1	few	TRBJ1-5	CASSTGTGNVGNQPQHF	TGCGCCAGCAGTACCGGGACAGGGAATGTCGGCAATCAGCCCCAGCATTTT
-	TRBV7-9	-	TRBJ2-3	CASSPPWGLGADTQYF	TGTGCCAGCAGCCCACCCTGGGGGCTGGGGGCAGATACGCAGTATTTT